The TCR beta chain under discussion was sequenced for a study of cytomegalovirus exposure and HLA in healthy donors. Study conclusions and caveats: Presence/absence analyses assumed roughly uniform sequencing depth across donors. Later on, an analysis found that several of the most significant clusters appeared to be linked to common viral pathogens, which included parvovirus B19. Per a later analysis, about 18,000 TCR beta sequences showed association with HLA alleles at 0.05 false discovery rate.

13 Jbeta primers and 60 Vbeta primers were used for the PCR. The protocol was immunoSEQ multiplex PCR, while the TCRdb copy is restricted to in-frame clones and leaves out a portion. The table lists more than 100,000 clones, 55% to 75% of them singletons. On this clone: Its specificity is not known.

The CDR3 extends over 16 amino acids. The V gene lost 3 bases and the J gene lost 1 base, with 12 bases spanning the gap. Germline CDR1 LNHDA, CDR2 SQIVND (reference sequence). Sequencing was performed on PBMCs. This chain joins TRBV19 and TRBJ1-4, with a tentative D call TRBD1 (6 bases). This receptor was identified in a man aged 50 to 59 in good health and CMV-seropositive. The CDR3 reads CASSMGAVRTNEKLFF. As DNA, the CDR3 is TGTGCCAGTAGTATGGGGGCAGTACGAACTAATGAAAAACTGTTTTTT.